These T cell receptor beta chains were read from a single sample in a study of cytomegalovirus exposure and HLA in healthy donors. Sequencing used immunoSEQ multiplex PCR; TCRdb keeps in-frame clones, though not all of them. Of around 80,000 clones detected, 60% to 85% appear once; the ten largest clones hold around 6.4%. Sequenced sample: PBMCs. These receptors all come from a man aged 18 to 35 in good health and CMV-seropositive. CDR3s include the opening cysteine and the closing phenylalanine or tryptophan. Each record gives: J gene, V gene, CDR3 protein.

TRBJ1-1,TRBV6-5,CASSETQGNAEAFF
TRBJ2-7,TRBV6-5,CATTGTSVYEQYF
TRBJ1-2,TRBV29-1,CSVRTDYGYTF
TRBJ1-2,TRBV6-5,CASSSPGGAGGYTF
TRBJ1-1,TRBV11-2,CASSLDYSLNTEAFF
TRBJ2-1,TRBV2,CASSVSAGVLSNEQFF
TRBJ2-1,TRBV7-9,CASSLALAGSYNEQFF
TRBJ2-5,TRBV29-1,CSVRLAGAGETQYF
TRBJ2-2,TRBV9,CASSVTATNTGELFF
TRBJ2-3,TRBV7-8,CASSLGLSTDTQYF
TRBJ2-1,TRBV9,CASSVSSGSLNEQFF
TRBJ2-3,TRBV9,CASSVSDNTDTQYF
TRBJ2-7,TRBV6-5,CASSYWADQGYEQYF
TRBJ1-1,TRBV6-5,CASSYSIVHRNTEAFF
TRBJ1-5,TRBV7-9,CASSFGGGVGWPQHF
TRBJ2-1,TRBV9,CASSNLAGDRQFF
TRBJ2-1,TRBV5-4,CASSLSSGRGYNEQFF
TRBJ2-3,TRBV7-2,CASSDSAPPNTDTQYF
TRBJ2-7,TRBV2,CASSSGTDSYEQYF
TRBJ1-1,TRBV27,CASSLQDRREAFF
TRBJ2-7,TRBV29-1,CSFFVGHEQYF
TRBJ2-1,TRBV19,CASTRTGDNNEQFF
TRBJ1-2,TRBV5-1,CASSSGQDDYTF
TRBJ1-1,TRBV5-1,CASSHRQGMNTEAFF
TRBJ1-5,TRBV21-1,CAVGGGRGNQPQHF
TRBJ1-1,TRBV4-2,CASGQRQELNTEAFF
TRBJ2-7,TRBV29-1,CSVVIDRDYEQYF
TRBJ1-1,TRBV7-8,CASSLDTAGGTEAFF
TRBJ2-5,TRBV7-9,CASSFYSGRAGETQYF
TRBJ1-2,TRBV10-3,CAISEVSFVRYTF
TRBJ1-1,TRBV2,CASRGDWTGEWENTEAFF
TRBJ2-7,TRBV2,CASIGTEKTYEQYF
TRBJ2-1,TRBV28,CASNAPGYNEQFF
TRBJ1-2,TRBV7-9,CASSLGETGNYGYTF
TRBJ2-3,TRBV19,CASSTTGADTQYF
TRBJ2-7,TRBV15,CATSDRDRPSYEQYF
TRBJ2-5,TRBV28,CASSPQETQYF
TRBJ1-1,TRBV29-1,CSAGKGDLTEAFF
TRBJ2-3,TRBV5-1,CASSLGIGGGDTQYF
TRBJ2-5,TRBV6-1,CASRRTSGNQETQYF
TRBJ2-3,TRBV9,CASSVEQGADTQYF
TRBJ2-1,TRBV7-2,CASSLGTYNEQFF
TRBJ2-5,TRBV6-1,CASSPWGQSQETQYF
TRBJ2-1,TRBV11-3,CASSPSSLAANNEQFF
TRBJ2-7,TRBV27,CASSLSTLREQYF
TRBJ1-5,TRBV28,CASRLRRDDSNQPQHF
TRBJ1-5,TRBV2,CASSGALEPQHF